A single sample gave rise to the 3 T cell receptor beta chains below, sequenced in a study of identical twins. TCRdb reprocessed the 5' RACE reads with MiXCR, giving one entry per CDR3 protein. In the table there are about 150,000 distinct CDR3 sequences, roughly 3.3% of which are singletons. Sequenced: memory T cells sorted from blood. The source is a man aged 18 to 35 in good health.

In this sample, this clonotype turned up many times. The chain employs TRBV11-2 and TRBJ1-6, with 11 bases aligning to TRBD1. Germline V gene data show CDR1 as SGHAT and CDR2 as FQNNGV. The CDR3 length is 16 residues. The V and J ends lost 1 base and 6 bases, in that order; junction bases with no gene match: 2. This CDR3 reads CASSLGTGGGNSPLHF. DNA of the CDR3: TGTGCCAGCAGCTTAGGGACAGGGGGCGGTAATTCACCCCTCCACTTT.

This clonotype occurred many times. V is TRBV20-1 and J is TRBJ2-1; tentatively, D is TRBD2 (5 bases). The CDR3 sequence is 14 residues long. Looked up from germline, CDR1 is DFQATT and CDR2 is SNEGSKA (reference sequence). Trimming took 7 bases from V and 5 from J, leaving 18 bases between them. The CDR3 sequence: CSVGAPEGHNEQFF. CDR3 bases: TGCAGTGTGGGAGCGCCGGAAGGGCACAATGAGCAGTTCTTC.

The CDR3 loop reads CASSNSRTRGNEQFF. DNA for the CDR3: TGTGCCAGTAGTAACAGCAGGACCCGAGGGAATGAGCAGTTCTTC. The J gene is TRBJ2-1, the V gene TRBV19; D perhaps matches TRBD2 (5 bases). V shed 4 bases and J shed 7 bases, with 17 bases lying between them. In germline, CDR1 is LNHDA, CDR2 SQIVND (reference sequence). The CDR3 covers 15 residues.